The 32 T cell receptor beta chains given below trace back to one sample, sequenced in a study of T cells after yellow fever vaccination. TCRdb independently ran MiXCR on the 5' RACE reads; one entry per CDR3 protein. The top ten clones hold 15% to 20% of a sample with approximately 610,000 distinct CDR3 sequences, 17% of them seen once. The sequences come from PBMCs, collected less than 6 days after the first yellow fever vaccination. Receptors originate from a young man who received the YFV17D yellow fever vaccine.

This chain connects TRBV10-2 to TRBJ2-3; 8 bases line up with TRBD2. From germline, CDR1 is WSHSY and CDR2 SAAADI. The CDR3 extends over 14 amino acids. V gave up 10 bases and J gave up 8 bases; unmatched junction bases: 14. The CDR3 sequence: CATGERGLGATQYF. CDR3 DNA: TGCGCCACCGGGGAGAGGGGACTAGGCGCTACGCAGTATTTT.

This clonotype was seen a handful of times. The chain has TRBV6-2 or TRBV6-3 and TRBJ2-7, with D maybe TRBD1 (6 bases). Trimming cost V 6 bases and J 1 base, with 13 bases left between them. Germline loops: CDR1 MNHEY, CDR2 SVGEGT. The CDR3 has 14 residues. The DNA of the CDR3 is TGTGCCAGCAGCCGCCGGGACACTTCCTACGAGCAGTACGTC. This encodes CASSRRDTSYEQYV.

The chain couples TRBV5-1 to TRBJ2-1; D possibly corresponds to TRBD2 (6 bases). V lost 0 bases to trimming and J lost 5 bases, with 9 bases between them. The CDR3 extends over 14 amino acids. The germline CDR1 and CDR2 sequences are SGHRS and YFSETQ. The CDR3 DNA reads TGCGCCAGCAGCTTGGGACTAGTAGACAATGAGCAGTTCTTC. It yields the protein CASSLGLVDNEQFF.

The chain recombines TRBV12-3 or TRBV12-4 with TRBJ1-4, with D unclear. V shed 8 bases and J shed 0 bases, with 10 bases lying between them. This CDR3 comprises 14 residues. The CDR3 DNA follows: TGTGCCAGCTGTAGTCATACAACTAATGAAAAACTGTTTTTT. Its protein product is CASCSHTTNEKLFF.

The V call is TRBV10-3, the J call TRBJ1-4, with D maybe TRBD1 (5 bases). CDR1 is ENHRY, CDR2 SYGVKD, per germline. Trimming left V 10 bases short and J 11 bases short, with 14 bases between. This CDR3 is 11 amino acids long. The CDR3 sequence is CASGAPGKLFF. CDR3 coding DNA: TGTGCCAGCGGGGCCCCGGGGAAACTGTTTTTT.

This clonotype was observed a handful of times. The chain uses TRBV6-5 and TRBJ1-2; 11 nucleotides line up with TRBD1. Trimming at V came to 0 bases and at J to 6 bases, leaving 3 bases not matched to a gene. The CDR3 has 15 amino acids. The V gene's germline CDR1 is MNHEY and CDR2 SVGAGI. The CDR3 protein is CASSYSRTGGDGYTF. CDR3 nucleotide sequence: TGTGCCAGCAGTTACTCCAGGACAGGGGGCGATGGCTACACCTTC.

In its sample, this clonotype was seen a few times. The chain carries TRBV5-1 and TRBJ2-1; TRBD2 aligns across 10 bases. This CDR3 region has 17 residues. CDR1 and CDR2 (germline): SGHRS, YFSETQ. The trim removed 0 bases at V and 5 bases at J, leaving 8 bases unmatched. The CDR3 DNA follows: TGCGCCAGCAGCTTGGCTTTCTATAGCGGGGGGAACAATGAGCAGTTCTTC. Translating gives CASSLAFYSGGNNEQFF.

V and J are TRBV5-1 and TRBJ1-1; perhaps TRBD1 as D (5 bases). The V end was cut by 4 bases, the J end by 8 bases, with 18 bases between. This CDR3 is built from 14 residues. Germline CDR1 is SGHRS and CDR2 is YFSETQ. This CDR3 reads CASSHRDRGGEAFF. In DNA, the CDR3 is TGCGCCAGCAGCCATAGGGACCGGGGAGGAGAAGCTTTCTTT.

This clonotype was recorded a few times. The chain has TRBV7-9 and TRBJ1-1, with no clear D. The CDR3 spans 14 residues. The ends were cut back, 6 bases at V and 1 base at J, with 12 bases in the middle. Germline V gene sequence: CDR1 SEHNR, CDR2 FQNEAQ (reference sequence). As DNA, the CDR3 is TGTGCCAGCAGGCGCGTCCAGCAGAACACTGAAGCTTTCTTT. It yields the protein CASRRVQQNTEAFF.

In its sample, this clonotype was seen many times. V usage is TRBV7-6 and J usage is TRBJ1-3; a possible D gene is TRBD1 (6 bases). CDR1 and CDR2 (germline): SGHVS, FNYEAQ. V was trimmed by 2 bases and J by 4 bases, leaving 12 bases between them. CDR3 length equals 15 residues. The CDR3 protein is CASSLSRGRGNTIYF. The CDR3 DNA reads TGTGCCAGCAGCTTATCTAGGGGGAGAGGAAACACCATATATTTT.

This clonotype appeared many times. This chain links TRBV6-5 with TRBJ2-4; D is unresolved. V gave up 2 bases and J gave up 0 bases, with 8 bases separating them. There are 15 residues in the CDR3. Germline V gene sequence: CDR1 MNHEY, CDR2 SVGAGI. The CDR3, as DNA: TGTGCCAGCAGTTACCAGGAGCTAGCCAAAAACATTCAGTACTTC. As protein: CASSYQELAKNIQYF.

The table lists this clonotype with a few counts. This chain links TRBV7-8 with TRBJ1-1; D gene uncertain. CDR3 length: 13 residues. Germline V gene data show CDR1 as SGHVS and CDR2 as FQNEAQ. The V end lost 5 bases, the J end lost 2 bases, and 9 bases lay between the germline ends. CDR3 residues: CASSTGENTEAFF. CDR3 DNA sequence: TGTGCCAGCAGCACCGGGGAAAACACTGAAGCTTTCTTT.

This clonotype was detected many times. The rearrangement links TRBV5-1 to TRBJ1-1; TRBD1 aligns across 9 bases. The CDR3 runs to 12 residues. Looked up from germline, CDR1 is SGHRS and CDR2 is YFSETQ. Unmatched junction bases numbered 4, after V lost 7 bases and J lost 6 bases. CDR3 in DNA: TGCGCCAGCCCCAGGACAGGGGCTGAAGCTTTCTTT. Amino acid sequence: CASPRTGAEAFF.

Written as DNA, the CDR3 is TGTGCCAGCAGTGCCCACAGCAGCTCCTACAATGAGCAGTTCTTC. Protein product: CASSAHSSSYNEQFF. The chain combines TRBV6-2 or TRBV6-3 with TRBJ2-1; D is unclear. The CDR3 totals 15 residues. The germline CDR1 and CDR2 sequences are MNHEY and SVGEGT. Trimming removed 5 bases at V and 0 bases at J, with 11 bases between.

The genes are TRBV4-1 and TRBJ2-7; 9 positions match TRBD1. There are 15 residues in the CDR3. CDR1 is MGHRA and CDR2 is YSYEKL in the germline V gene. The V segment lost 1 base and the J segment 2 bases; nucleotides outside the gene matches: 3. The CDR3, as DNA: TGCGCCAGCAGCCAAGTTCGGACAGGGGCCTACGAGCAGTACTTC. This translates into CASSQVRTGAYEQYF.

The rearrangement links TRBV29-1 to TRBJ2-2; D is unclear. This CDR3 has 13 residues. Trimming took 6 bases from V and 3 from J, leaving 11 bases between them. Germline V gene data show CDR1 as SQVTM and CDR2 as ANQGSEA. The CDR3 region has the DNA TGCAGCGTCCCTGACGGGTACACCGGGGAGCTGTTTTTT. It codes for CSVPDGYTGELFF.

The chain uses TRBV19 and TRBJ1-2; 7 bases map to TRBD1. With V trimmed by 1 base and J by 4 bases, 6 bases remained unmatched. Germline V gene sequence: CDR1 LNHDA, CDR2 SQIVND (reference sequence). CDR3 length equals 15 residues. The CDR3: CASSIASGTAYGYTF. Written as DNA, the CDR3 is TGTGCCAGTAGTATAGCAAGCGGGACAGCCTATGGCTACACCTTC.

The V gene is TRBV5-1, the J gene TRBJ2-3; 7 bases are shared with TRBD1. The germline V gene encodes CDR1 SGHRS and CDR2 YFSETQ. With V trimmed by 4 bases and J by 2 bases, 7 bases remained unmatched. The CDR3 loop spans 15 amino acids. Here the CDR3 reads CASSDRTGSTDTQYF. For the CDR3, the DNA is TGCGCCAGCAGCGACAGGACAGGTTCCACAGATACGCAGTATTTT.

This clonotype was observed a few times. V and J are TRBV5-5 and TRBJ2-5; D is uncertain. The CDR3 has 13 amino acids. Germline CDR1 reads SGHKS; CDR2 reads YYEKEE (reference sequence). The V end was cut by 1 base, the J end by 10 bases, with 14 bases between. CDR3 DNA sequence: TGTGCCAGCAGCTTGCCCGAGCCGGGTTTCCAGTACTTC. The encoded protein is CASSLPEPGFQYF.

V usage is TRBV6-1 and J usage is TRBJ2-7; 10 nucleotides line up with TRBD2. Germline lookup yields CDR1 MNHNS and CDR2 SASEGT. Losses at the gene ends were 5 bases for V and 3 bases for J; bases not matched to a gene: 13. The length of the CDR3 is 17 residues. The CDR3 is CASSRTGSSGGVYEQYF. The CDR3, as DNA: TGTGCCAGCAGTCGGACAGGGTCCAGCGGGGGGGTCTACGAGCAGTACTTC.

The chain couples TRBV11-1 to TRBJ1-6; 9 nucleotides line up with TRBD1. Germline V gene lookup returns CDR1 SGHAT and CDR2 FQDESV (reference sequence). The CDR3 consists of 16 residues. V trimming: 3 bases; J trimming: 5 bases; junction bases outside the gene matches: 5. CDR3 sequence reads: CASSFTGQGHNSPLHF. The CDR3 nucleotides read TGTGCCAGCAGCTTCACGGGACAGGGACATAATTCACCCCTCCACTTT.

In this sample, this clonotype turned up many times. V is TRBV7-9 and J is TRBJ2-2, with D unclear. CDR1 is SEHNR and CDR2 is FQNEAQ in the germline V gene (reference sequence). The CDR3 has 13 amino acids. Trimming removed 5 bases from V and 4 bases from J, with 8 bases in between. Here the CDR3 reads CASSLRATGELFF. DNA for the CDR3: TGTGCCAGCAGCCTCCGGGCCACCGGGGAGCTGTTTTTT.

The J gene is TRBJ2-7, the V gene TRBV2; 10 bases agree with TRBD2. The length of the CDR3 is 14 residues. From germline, CDR1 is SNHLY and CDR2 FYNNEI. Unmatched junction bases numbered 9, after V lost 10 bases and J lost 3 bases. For the CDR3, the DNA is TGTGCCATCCAGCGGGAGGGGTACCACTACGAGCAGTACTTC. This codes for CAIQREGYHYEQYF. The full variable domain, with the rest looked up from reference TRBV2 and TRBJ2-7, is EPEVTQTPSHQVTQMGQEVILRCVPISNHLYFYWYRQILGQKVEFLVSFYNNEISEKSEIFDDQFSVERPDGSNFTLKIRSTKLEDSAMYFCAIQREGYHYEQYFGPGTRLTVT.

This clonotype occurred a few times. This rearrangement joins TRBV9 to TRBJ1-1, with 7 positions matching TRBD1. The CDR3 is 14 residues long. V lost 3 bases, J lost 4 bases, and 6 bases stayed unmatched. CDR1 is SGDLS and CDR2 is YYNGEE in the germline V gene. CDR3 sequence reads: CASSAQGQLTEAFF. CDR3 nucleotide sequence: TGTGCCAGCAGCGCCCAGGGACAGCTCACTGAAGCTTTCTTT.

A few counts support this clonotype. The V gene is TRBV14, the J gene TRBJ2-7; D gene uncertain. Trimming pared 0 bases from V and 5 bases from J, leaving 11 bases between. The CDR3 length is 14 residues. CDR1 and CDR2 from the germline V gene are SGHDN and FVKESK. The CDR3 bases are TGTGCCAGCAGCCAAGATCTTCGGTCGAACGAGCAGTACTTC. Its translation: CASSQDLRSNEQYF.

The V and J genes are TRBV4-2 and TRBJ2-1; D remains unclear. This CDR3 is 15 amino acids long. The V gene lost 9 bases and the J gene lost 0 bases, with 15 bases spanning the gap. Per germline, CDR1 LGHNA and CDR2 YNFKEQ. The CDR3 region has the DNA TGTGCCAGTCGACTTGACTCTAGCTCCTACAATGAGCAGTTCTTC. Protein: CASRLDSSSYNEQFF.

This clonotype came up a few times. The rearrangement links TRBV7-2 to TRBJ2-3; no definite D call. From germline, CDR1 is SGHTA and CDR2 FQGNSA. The CDR3 sequence is 14 residues long. Trimming shortened V by 5 bases and J by 10 bases, and 19 bases separated the two germline ends. CDR3 protein: CASSPPLLVSPQYF. Written as DNA, the CDR3 is TGTGCCAGCAGCCCGCCCTTATTAGTTTCCCCGCAGTATTTT.

This clonotype was seen more than once but under ten times. The chain couples TRBV7-2 to TRBJ2-3; 10 bases fit TRBD2. Germline-derived CDR1 and CDR2 are SGHTA and FQGNSA. The J segment lost 0 bases and the V segment lost 3 bases, leaving 3 bases of the junction unmatched. CDR3 size: 16 residues. In nucleotides, the CDR3 is TGTGCCAGCAGCTTTCTAGCGGGGGCTAGCACAGATACGCAGTATTTT. Its translation: CASSFLAGASTDTQYF.

This clonotype has only a few counts. V gene TRBV7-8 combines with J gene TRBJ2-2; 7 bases line up with TRBD1. The V gene's germline CDR1 is SGHVS and CDR2 FQNEAQ. Trimming cost V 3 bases and J 3 bases; bases outside gene matches: 7. The CDR3 length is 16 residues. The CDR3 here is CASSFPGQFYTGELFF. As DNA, the CDR3 is TGTGCCAGCAGCTTCCCGGGACAGTTCTACACCGGGGAGCTGTTTTTT.

This rearrangement joins TRBV5-4 to TRBJ2-5; 11 bases map to TRBD2. V lost 4 bases to trimming and J lost 4 bases; unmatched junction nucleotides: 9. There are 16 residues in the CDR3. Per the germline V gene, CDR1 is SGHNT and CDR2 is YYREEE (reference sequence). The CDR3 region has the DNA TGTGCCAGCAGCCCAACTAGCGGGGGACGTGGAGAGACCCAGTACTTC. Translating it yields CASSPTSGGRGETQYF.

Ten or more counts support this clonotype. The CDR3 here is CASSEQNTGELFF. CDR3 sequence (DNA): TGTGCCAGCAGCGAACAAAACACCGGGGAGCTGTTTTTT. This chain connects TRBV11-2 to TRBJ2-2, with D uncertain. CDR1 SGHAT and CDR2 FQNNGV come from the germline V gene. Deletions cut 5 bases from V and 2 bases from J, with 6 bases between. There are 13 residues in the CDR3.

This clonotype was counted only a few times. The chain couples TRBV6-2 or TRBV6-3 to TRBJ2-1; TRBD2 matches 15 bases. This CDR3 region has 14 residues. The V gene's germline CDR1 is MNHEY and CDR2 SVGEGT. With 2 bases clipped from V and 10 bases from J, the junction kept 0 bases outside the gene matches. This chain's CDR3 is CASSYGTSGGEQFF. The CDR3 nucleotides read TGTGCCAGCAGTTACGGGACTAGCGGGGGGGAGCAGTTCTTC.